The 5 T cell receptor beta chains below were found in one sample sequenced in a study of CD8 T cells in ankylosing spondylitis. TCRdb re-derived calls from the 5' RACE reads in MiXCR, one entry per CDR3 protein. The sample has roughly 100,000 distinct CDR3 sequences; roughly 8.3% are singletons. The material sequenced was blood, either unsorted or a sorted T cell fraction (not recorded which). These receptors were obtained from a male donor with ankylosing spondylitis or in good health (not recorded which).

This clonotype was seen ten or more times. The chain combines TRBV10-3 with TRBJ2-2; the match to TRBD1 covers 7 bases. Germline V gene data show CDR1 as ENHRY and CDR2 as SYGVKD. CDR3 length: 14 residues. Trimming removed 8 bases from V and 3 bases from J; junction bases left unmatched: 6. The CDR3 spells CAIGGDRDTGELFF. CDR3 DNA: TGTGCCATCGGGGGAGACAGGGACACCGGGGAGCTGTTTTTT.

Ten or more counts support this clonotype. J is TRBJ2-3 and V is TRBV4-3, with TRBD1 as a possible D gene (5 bases). Between the trimmed V and J ends, which lost 3 bases and 3 bases, there was a span of 16 bases. This CDR3 spans 16 amino acids. CDR1 is LGHNA and CDR2 is YSLEER in the germline V gene. CDR3 DNA: TGCGCCAGCAGCCATAATCCCTCCGACAGAACAGATACGCAGTATTTT. This encodes CASSHNPSDRTDTQYF.

The rearrangement joins TRBV6-2 or TRBV6-3 to TRBJ1-1, with D tentatively TRBD1 (5 bases). This CDR3 comprises 14 residues. With 1 base removed from V and 3 bases from J, the gap between germline ends came to 9 bases. Germline CDR1 reads MNHEY; CDR2 reads SVGEGT. For the CDR3, the DNA is TGTGCCAGCAGTTACTTCCAGGGTCACACTGAAGCTTTCTTT. It yields the protein CASSYFQGHTEAFF.

This clonotype has a count of ten or more. The V gene is TRBV3-1, the J gene TRBJ1-2; a possible D gene is TRBD1 (6 bases). V dropped 3 bases and J dropped 1 base, with 9 bases sitting between them. The CDR3 loop spans 14 amino acids. Germline-derived CDR1 and CDR2 are LGHDT and YNNKEL (reference sequence). The chain's CDR3 is CASSHGQLNYGYTF. In DNA form, the CDR3 reads TGTGCCAGCAGCCACGGACAGCTTAACTATGGCTACACCTTC. Variable domain in full (rest from reference TRBV3-1 and TRBJ1-2): DTAVSQTPKYLVTQMGNDKSIKCEQNLGHDTMYWYKQDSKKFLKIMFSYNNKELIINETVPNRFSPKSPDKAHLNLHINSLELGDSAVYFCASSHGQLNYGYTFGSGTRLTVV.

The CDR3 nucleotides are TGTGCCAGCAGCAATAACGGGGGGACGCATGGCTACACCTTC. It translates to CASSNNGGTHGYTF. The chain carries TRBV7-2 and TRBJ1-2; D is possibly TRBD1 (5 bases). The germline gives CDR1 SGHTA, CDR2 FQGNSA. This CDR3 comprises 14 residues. The germline V and J ends were trimmed by 5 bases and 6 bases, with 16 bases remaining between them.